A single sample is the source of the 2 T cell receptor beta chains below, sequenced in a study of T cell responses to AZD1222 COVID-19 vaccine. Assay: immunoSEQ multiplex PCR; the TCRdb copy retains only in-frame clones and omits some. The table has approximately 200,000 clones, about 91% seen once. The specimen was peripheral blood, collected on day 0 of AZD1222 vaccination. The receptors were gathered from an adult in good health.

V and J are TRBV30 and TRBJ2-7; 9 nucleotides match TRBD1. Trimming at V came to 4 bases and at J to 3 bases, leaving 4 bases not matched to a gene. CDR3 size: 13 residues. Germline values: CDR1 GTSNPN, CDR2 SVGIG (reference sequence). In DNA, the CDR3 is TGTGCCTGGATGGGACAGGGAATCTACGAGCAGTACTTC. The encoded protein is CAWMGQGIYEQYF.

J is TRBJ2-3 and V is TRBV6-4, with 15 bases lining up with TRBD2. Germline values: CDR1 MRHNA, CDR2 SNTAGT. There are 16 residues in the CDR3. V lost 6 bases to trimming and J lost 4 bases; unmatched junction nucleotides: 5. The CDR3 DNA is TGTGCCAGCAGCTCCGGGACTAGCGGGGGGCCAGATACGCAGTATTTT. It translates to CASSSGTSGGPDTQYF.